A single sample gave rise to the 14 T cell receptor beta chains below, sequenced in a study of blood T cell repertoires in COVID-19. Assay used: immunoSEQ multiplex PCR; TCRdb lists only in-frame clones, some missing. The data contain around 130,000 clones, roughly 78% of them singletons. Sequenced: peripheral blood. These receptor sequences come from a man in his fifties or sixties with active or convalescent COVID-19.

The chain couples TRBV7-6 to TRBJ2-7, with D maybe TRBD2 (5 bases). V was pared by 5 bases and J by 0 bases, with 11 bases between. The CDR3 contains 14 residues. Looked up from germline, CDR1 is SGHVS and CDR2 is FNYEAQ. The CDR3 loop is CASSRTGNSYEQYF. The CDR3 nucleotides are TGTGCCAGCAGCCGGACGGGGAACTCCTACGAGCAGTACTTC.

The CDR3 DNA reads TGTGCCAGCATCCTTTCCCCAGGGGCGCTGGGCACCGGGGAGCTGTTTTTT. This translates into CASILSPGALGTGELFF. The genes are TRBV7-2 and TRBJ2-2; D is perhaps TRBD1 (6 bases). Trimming removed 7 bases at V and 4 bases at J, with 22 bases between. Germline V gives CDR1 SGHTA, CDR2 FQGNSA. CDR3 length equals 17 residues. Full variable domain (missing parts from reference TRBV7-2 and TRBJ2-2): GAGVSQSPSNKVTEKGKDVELRCDPISGHTALYWYRQSLGQGLEFLIYFQGNSAPDKSGLPSDRFSAERTGGSVSTLTIQRTQQEDSAVYLCASILSPGALGTGELFFGEGSRLTVL.

V is TRBV7-8 and J is TRBJ1-2; 8 nucleotides agree with TRBD1. The ends lost 5 bases at V and 2 bases at J; junction bases unmatched: 4. Per germline, CDR1 SGHVS and CDR2 FQNEAQ. This CDR3 contains 14 residues. Written as DNA, the CDR3 is TGTGCCAGCAGCCCGGGACAGGAGAACTATGGCTACACCTTC. It translates to CASSPGQENYGYTF.

This clone was counted between two and nine times. V usage is TRBV9 and J usage is TRBJ2-3; the D gene is possibly TRBD2 (5 bases). V was pared by 2 bases and J by 9 bases, with 22 bases between. Germline values: CDR1 SGDLS, CDR2 YYNGEE. CDR3 length: 16 amino acids. The DNA for the CDR3 is TGTGCCAGCAGCGTCGCGGGTCTGAGAGGTATGGCCACGCAGTATTTT. It yields the protein CASSVAGLRGMATQYF.

The chain employs TRBV6-5 and TRBJ2-1; 9 nucleotides align to TRBD2. V gave up 7 bases and J gave up 8 bases; unmatched junction bases: 6. From germline, CDR1 is MNHEY and CDR2 SVGAGI. This CDR3 has 13 residues. CDR3 sequence reads: CASTRAGGDEQFF. The DNA for the CDR3 is TGTGCCAGCACCCGGGCGGGAGGGGATGAGCAGTTCTTC.

The chain uses TRBV4-1 and TRBJ2-2; TRBD1 matches at 7 bases. The CDR3 consists of 18 residues. CDR1 and CDR2 (germline): MGHRA, YSYEKL. V was clipped by 2 bases and J by 0 bases; unmatched bases: 9. The CDR3 DNA is TGCGCCAGCAGCCAACACACGACCGGGACAGCGAACACCGGGGAGCTGTTTTTT. It yields the protein CASSQHTTGTANTGELFF.

This clone was detected only a few times. The CDR3 loop reads CASSLKWGQTEAFF. CDR3 nucleotides: TGTGCCAGCAGCTTAAAGTGGGGGCAGACTGAAGCTTTCTTT. The chain combines TRBV7-8 with TRBJ1-1, with D possibly being TRBD1 (6 bases). Trimming took 2 bases from V and 5 from J, leaving 12 bases between them. Germline V lookup: CDR1 SGHVS, CDR2 FQNEAQ. This CDR3 has 14 amino acids.

This chain uses TRBV5-1 with TRBJ1-5; D is unclear. Germline CDR1 reads SGHRS; CDR2 reads YFSETQ. Trimming removed 0 bases from V and 6 bases from J, with 13 bases in between. The CDR3 extends over 15 amino acids. CDR3 residues: CASSLDWGVGQPQHF. CDR3 in DNA: TGCGCCAGCAGCTTGGATTGGGGAGTTGGTCAGCCCCAGCATTTT.

The V gene is TRBV15, the J gene TRBJ2-5; 7 nucleotides agree with TRBD1. Germline V gene data show CDR1 as LNHNV and CDR2 as YYDKDF (reference sequence). V lost 0 bases and J lost 5; bases outside the gene matches: 6. The length of the CDR3 is 15 residues. CDR3 region: CATSRDLGQMETQYF. CDR3 nucleotides: TGTGCCACCAGCAGAGATTTGGGACAGATGGAGACCCAGTACTTC.

This chain connects TRBV30 to TRBJ1-3; a weak D match, TRBD1 (5 bases). Trimming removed 0 bases at V and 4 bases at J, with 10 bases between. Germline V gene data show CDR1 as GTSNPN and CDR2 as SVGIG (reference sequence). This CDR3 has 14 residues. Here the CDR3 DNA reads TGTGCCTGGAGTGTATTGCAGGGCGGAAACACCATATATTTT. Translation gives CAWSVLQGGNTIYF.

The chain recombines TRBV6-2 or TRBV6-3 with TRBJ1-2; 7 bases fit TRBD1. The CDR3 totals 12 residues. Per the germline V gene, CDR1 is MNHEY and CDR2 is SVGEGT. Trimming at V came to 6 bases and at J to 5 bases, leaving 3 bases not matched to a gene. This CDR3 reads CASSPGQYGYTF. The CDR3 nucleotides are TGTGCCAGCAGCCCGGGACAGTATGGCTACACCTTC.

This chain uses TRBV20-1 with TRBJ1-5; weak D call: TRBD1 (5 bases). The CDR3 is 18 amino acids. Trimming stripped 3 bases from V and 0 bases from J, with 21 bases between. Per germline, CDR1 DFQATT and CDR2 SNEGSKA (reference sequence). This chain's CDR3 is CSASGRDALRRSNQPQHF. CDR3 bases: TGCAGTGCTAGTGGGAGGGACGCCCTTAGACGTAGCAATCAGCCCCAGCATTTT.

V gene TRBV29-1 combines with J gene TRBJ2-6; D unresolved. Between the trimmed V and J ends, which lost 6 bases and 3 bases, there was a span of 9 bases. CDR1 SQVTM and CDR2 ANQGSEA come from the germline V gene. This CDR3 comprises 13 residues. CDR3 sequence: CSVIYGGANVLTF. CDR3 sequence (DNA): TGCAGCGTAATTTACGGTGGGGCCAACGTCCTGACTTTC.

The rearrangement joins TRBV3-1 (or the pseudogene TRBV3-2) to TRBJ2-5, with a tentative D call TRBD2 (5 bases). This CDR3 comprises 16 residues. Germline CDR1 is LGHDT and CDR2 is YNNKEL (reference sequence). Trimming stripped 0 bases from V and 5 bases from J, with 16 bases between. The DNA for the CDR3 is TGTGCCAGCAGCCAAGAAACGGGGTACCCAAAGGAGACCCAGTACTTC. It is translated as CASSQETGYPKETQYF.